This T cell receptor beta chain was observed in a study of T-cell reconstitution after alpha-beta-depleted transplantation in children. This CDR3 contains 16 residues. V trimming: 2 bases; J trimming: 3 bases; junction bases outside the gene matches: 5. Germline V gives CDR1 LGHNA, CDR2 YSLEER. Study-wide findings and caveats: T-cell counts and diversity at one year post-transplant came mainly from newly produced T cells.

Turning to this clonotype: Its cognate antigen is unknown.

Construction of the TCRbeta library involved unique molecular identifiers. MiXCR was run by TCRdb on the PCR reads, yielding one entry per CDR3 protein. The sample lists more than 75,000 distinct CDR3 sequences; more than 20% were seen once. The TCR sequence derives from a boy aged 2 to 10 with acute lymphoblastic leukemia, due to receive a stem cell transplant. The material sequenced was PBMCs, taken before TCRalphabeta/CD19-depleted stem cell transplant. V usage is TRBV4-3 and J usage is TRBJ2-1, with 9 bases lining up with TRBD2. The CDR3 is CASSQRLAGYYNEQFF. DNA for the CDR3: TGCGCCAGCAGCCAAAGGCTAGCGGGATACTACAATGAGCAGTTCTTC.